This T cell receptor (beta chain) was identified during a study of cytomegalovirus exposure and HLA in healthy donors. This CDR3 contains 15 residues. Germline V CDR1 and CDR2: SNHLY, FYNNEI. V was trimmed by 2 bases and J by 0 bases, leaving 8 bases between them. A multiplex PCR was run with 60 Vbeta primers and 13 Jbeta primers. In the study's own analysis: In a later analysis, of around 85 million unique beta chains, roughly 9.9 million appeared in at least two donors. Clones were read by immunoSEQ multiplex PCR, and TCRdb kept only the in-frame ones, dropping some. V and J calls and clone size are copied from that table; D and trimming were computed from the DNA. The data show about 210,000 clones, and the top ten clones hold under 1%. Remarks on this clone: Antigen unknown.

The study's findings and limits: The authors considered a cluster of highly shared sequence variants likely to be a sequencing artifact.

Sequencing used PBMCs. This chain links TRBV2 with TRBJ1-5; D gene ambiguous. The origin of this receptor is a woman in her twenties or thirties in good health and CMV-seropositive. CDR3 protein: CASSEPTVSNQPQHF. DNA of the CDR3: TGTGCCAGCAGTGAACCTACAGTTAGCAATCAGCCCCAGCATTTT.